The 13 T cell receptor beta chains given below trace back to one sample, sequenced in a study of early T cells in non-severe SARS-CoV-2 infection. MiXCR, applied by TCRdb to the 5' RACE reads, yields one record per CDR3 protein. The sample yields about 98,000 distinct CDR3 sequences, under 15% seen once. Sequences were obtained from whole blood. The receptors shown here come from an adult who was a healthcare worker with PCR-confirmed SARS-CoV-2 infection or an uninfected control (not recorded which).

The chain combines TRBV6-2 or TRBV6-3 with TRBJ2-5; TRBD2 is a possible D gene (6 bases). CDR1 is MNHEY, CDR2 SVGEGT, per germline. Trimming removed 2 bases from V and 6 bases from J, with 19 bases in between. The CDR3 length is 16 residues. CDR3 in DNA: TGTGCCAGCAGTTACACAAGGGACCAGCGGGTTCAGACCCAGTACTTC. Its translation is CASSYTRDQRVQTQYF.

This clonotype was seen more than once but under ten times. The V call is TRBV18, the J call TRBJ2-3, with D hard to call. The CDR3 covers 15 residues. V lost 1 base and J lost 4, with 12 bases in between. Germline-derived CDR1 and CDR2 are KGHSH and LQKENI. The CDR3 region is CASSPLESSPDTQYF. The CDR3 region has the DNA TGTGCCAGCTCACCACTTGAGAGCTCCCCAGATACGCAGTATTTT.

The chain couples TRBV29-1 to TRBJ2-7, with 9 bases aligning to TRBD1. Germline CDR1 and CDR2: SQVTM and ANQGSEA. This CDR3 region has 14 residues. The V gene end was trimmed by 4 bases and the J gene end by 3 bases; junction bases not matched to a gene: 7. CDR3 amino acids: CSVGGGQGSYEQYF. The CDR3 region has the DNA TGCAGCGTTGGGGGTGGACAGGGGAGCTACGAGCAGTACTTC.

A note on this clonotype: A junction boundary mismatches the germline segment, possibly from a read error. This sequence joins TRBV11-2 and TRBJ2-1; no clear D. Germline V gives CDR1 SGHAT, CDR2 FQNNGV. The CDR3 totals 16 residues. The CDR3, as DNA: TGTGACAGCAGCCCCCCGGGCAGCCTATCCTACAATGAGCAGTTCTTC. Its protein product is CDSSPPGSLSYNEQFF.

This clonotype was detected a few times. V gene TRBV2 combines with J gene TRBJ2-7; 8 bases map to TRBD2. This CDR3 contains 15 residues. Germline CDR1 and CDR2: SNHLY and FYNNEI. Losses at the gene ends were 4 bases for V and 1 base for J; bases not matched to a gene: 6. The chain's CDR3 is CASSARGVPSYEQYF. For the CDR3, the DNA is TGTGCCAGCAGTGCGCGGGGGGTCCCATCCTACGAGCAGTACTTC.

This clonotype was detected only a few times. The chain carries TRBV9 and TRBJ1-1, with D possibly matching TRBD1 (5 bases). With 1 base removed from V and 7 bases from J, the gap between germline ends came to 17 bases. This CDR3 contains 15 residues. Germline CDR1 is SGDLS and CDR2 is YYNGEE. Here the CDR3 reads CASSVIPRDGNEAFF. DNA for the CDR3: TGTGCCAGCAGCGTAATCCCCAGGGACGGGAATGAAGCTTTCTTT.

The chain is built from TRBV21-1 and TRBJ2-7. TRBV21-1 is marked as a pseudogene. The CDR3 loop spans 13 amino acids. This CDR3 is CASSKDSDDEQYF. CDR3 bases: TGTGCCAGCAGCAAAGATTCAGACGACGAGCAGTACTTC.

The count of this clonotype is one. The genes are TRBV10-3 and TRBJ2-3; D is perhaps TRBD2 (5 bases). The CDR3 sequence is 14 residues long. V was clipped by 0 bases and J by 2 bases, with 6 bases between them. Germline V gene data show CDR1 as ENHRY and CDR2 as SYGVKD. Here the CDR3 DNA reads TGTGCCATCAGTGAGTCGGGAGACACAGATACGCAGTATTTT. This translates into CAISESGDTDTQYF.

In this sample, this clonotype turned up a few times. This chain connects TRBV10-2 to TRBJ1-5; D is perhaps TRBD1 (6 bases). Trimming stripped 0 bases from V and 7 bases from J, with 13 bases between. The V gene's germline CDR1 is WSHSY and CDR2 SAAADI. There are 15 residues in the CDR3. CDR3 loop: CASSESMGGGQPQHF. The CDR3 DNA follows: TGCGCCAGCAGTGAGTCAATGGGGGGCGGGCAGCCCCAGCATTTT.

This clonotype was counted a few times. The CDR3 here is CASSPPWTSGSGEQFF. CDR3 sequence (DNA): TGTGCCAGCAGCCCGCCCTGGACTAGCGGAAGTGGTGAGCAGTTCTTC. The V call is TRBV7-6, the J call TRBJ2-1; the match to TRBD2 covers 10 bases. The junction had 13 bases not matched to a gene; V was cut back by 5 bases and J by 9 bases. This CDR3 is built from 16 residues. The germline V gene has CDR1 SGHVS and CDR2 FNYEAQ. Together with reference TRBV7-6 and TRBJ2-1, the CDR3 gives the full variable domain: GAGVSQSPRYKVTKRGQDVALRCDPISGHVSLYWYRQALGQGPEFLTYFNYEAQQDKSGLPNDRFSAERPEGSISTLTIQRTEQRDSAMYRCASSPPWTSGSGEQFFGPGTRLTVL.

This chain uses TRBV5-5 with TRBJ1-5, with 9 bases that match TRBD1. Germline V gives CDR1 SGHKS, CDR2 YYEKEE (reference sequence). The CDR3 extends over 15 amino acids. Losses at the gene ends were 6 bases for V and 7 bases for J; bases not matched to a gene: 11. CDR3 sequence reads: CASTLTTGGIQPQHF. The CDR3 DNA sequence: TGTGCCAGCACTCTTACGACAGGGGGGATCCAGCCCCAGCATTTT.

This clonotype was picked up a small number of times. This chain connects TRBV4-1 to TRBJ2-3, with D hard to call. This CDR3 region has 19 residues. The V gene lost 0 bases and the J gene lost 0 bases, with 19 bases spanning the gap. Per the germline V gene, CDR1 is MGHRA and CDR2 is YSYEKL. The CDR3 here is CASSQEGLGGSYSTDTQYF. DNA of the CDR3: TGCGCCAGCAGCCAAGAAGGATTGGGCGGCAGTTATAGCACAGATACGCAGTATTTT.

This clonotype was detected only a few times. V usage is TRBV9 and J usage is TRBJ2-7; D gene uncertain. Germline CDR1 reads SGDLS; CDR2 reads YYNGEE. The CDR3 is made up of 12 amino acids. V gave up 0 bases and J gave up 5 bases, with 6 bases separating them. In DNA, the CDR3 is TGTGCCAGCAGCGTAGGGAGCGACGAGCAGTACTTC. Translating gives CASSVGSDEQYF.